These 18 T cell receptor beta chains came from one sample sequenced in a study of cytomegalovirus exposure and HLA in healthy donors. Researchers ran the PCR with 60 Vbeta and 13 Jbeta primers. The table came from immunoSEQ multiplex PCR; TCRdb's copy has only in-frame clones and leaves some out. The data contain 120,000 or so clones, 78% of them singletons. The specimen was PBMCs. The receptor source for this set is a young man in good health and CMV-seropositive.

The chain is built from TRBV30 and TRBJ1-5; no reliable D call. Germline assignment: CDR1 GTSNPN and CDR2 SVGIG (reference sequence). Trimming took off 0 bases at V and 1 base at J, with 10 bases between the two ends. The CDR3 has 15 residues. CDR3: CAWSVGSGSNQPQHF. The CDR3 region has the DNA TGTGCCTGGAGTGTAGGGTCGGGGAGCAATCAGCCCCAGCATTTT.

This clone has just a few counts. This sequence joins TRBV9 and TRBJ2-5; D remains ambiguous. Deletions cut 3 bases from V and 5 bases from J, with 11 bases between. The CDR3 sequence is 13 residues long. CDR1 and CDR2 (germline): SGDLS, YYNGEE. The CDR3 DNA reads TGTGCCAGCAGCGGCGGAGTCGGGGAGACCCAGTACTTC. Protein sequence: CASSGGVGETQYF.

The chain carries TRBV18 and TRBJ2-7; a weak D match, TRBD2 (6 bases). Germline assignment: CDR1 KGHSH and CDR2 LQKENI. This CDR3 contains 15 residues. The V end was cut by 1 base, the J end by 1 base, with 11 bases between. The CDR3, as DNA: TGTGCCAGCTCACCACTAGCGGTTAGGTCCTACGAGCAGTACTTC. It codes for CASSPLAVRSYEQYF.

This rearrangement joins TRBV5-4 to TRBJ2-7, with 8 bases identical to TRBD1. Germline V gene lookup returns CDR1 SGHNT and CDR2 YYREEE (reference sequence). V trimming: 3 bases; J trimming: 3 bases; junction bases outside the gene matches: 8. The CDR3 length is 15 residues. The CDR3 coding sequence is TGTGCCAGCAGCTCCAAGACAGGGGACCACTACGAGCAGTACTTC. Amino acid sequence: CASSSKTGDHYEQYF.

The chain carries TRBV13 and TRBJ2-2; 8 bases are a match to TRBD2. The J segment lost 3 bases and the V segment lost 3 bases, leaving 3 bases of the junction unmatched. Per germline, CDR1 PRHDT and CDR2 FYEKMQ (reference sequence). The CDR3 covers 15 residues. CDR3 in DNA: TGTGCCAGCAGCTTGGGGGGACTAGACACCGGGGAGCTGTTTTTT. It translates to CASSLGGLDTGELFF.

The DNA for the CDR3 is TGTGCCAGCAGCTTCGGGACAGGGGGCAATGAGCAGTTCTTC. This gives the protein CASSFGTGGNEQFF. V gene TRBV7-3 combines with J gene TRBJ2-1; 11 positions agree with TRBD1. This CDR3 region has 14 residues. The V segment lost 3 bases and the J segment 6 bases; nucleotides outside the gene matches: 1. Germline CDR1 and CDR2: SGHTA and FQGTGA.

This clone was observed once. The chain combines TRBV10-2 with TRBJ2-5, with TRBD2 matching 7 bases. The CDR3 contains 16 residues. V shed 10 bases, J shed 2 bases, and the junction held 16 bases outside the gene matches. Per the germline V gene, CDR1 is WSHSY and CDR2 is SAAADI. The CDR3 nucleotides are TGCGCCACCCGCGAAAACGGGCGGGGGAGACAAGAGACCCAGTACTTC. Translated, it gives CATRENGRGRQETQYF.

This sequence joins TRBV30 and TRBJ1-2; D is undetermined. CDR3 length: 13 amino acids. In germline, CDR1 is GTSNPN, CDR2 SVGIG (reference sequence). V shed 4 bases and J shed 7 bases, with 16 bases lying between them. The CDR3 sequence: CAWTPEGISGYTF. DNA of the CDR3: TGTGCCTGGACTCCGGAGGGTATAAGTGGCTACACCTTC.

The chain recombines TRBV10-3 with TRBJ2-7; D might be TRBD2 (6 bases). The CDR3 covers 15 residues. The germline V and J ends were trimmed by 4 bases and 4 bases, with 17 bases remaining between them. Germline loops: CDR1 ENHRY, CDR2 SYGVKD. The CDR3 coding sequence is TGTGCCATCAGTGGCGGGATCCTTGGGGCTTACGAGCAGTACTTC. This gives the protein CAISGGILGAYEQYF.

The CDR3 region has the DNA TGCGCCAGCAGCCCAACAGACGCGGGCCGGATGGTGCAGTACTTC. It specifies CASSPTDAGRMVQYF. The genes are TRBV5-1 and TRBJ2-7; a possible D gene is TRBD2 (5 bases). The CDR3 has 15 residues. The V gene's germline CDR1 is SGHRS and CDR2 YFSETQ. Trimming removed 4 bases from V and 9 bases from J, with 23 bases in between.

This clone was recorded a few times. The chain combines TRBV2 with TRBJ2-7; TRBD1 agrees at 7 bases. CDR3 length equals 16 residues. Unmatched junction bases numbered 8, after V lost 2 bases and J lost 1 base. Germline CDR1 is SNHLY and CDR2 is FYNNEI. Here the CDR3 DNA reads TGTGCCAGCAGTGAACCTGTAGGGGGCCTTTCCTACGAGCAGTACTTC. Amino acids: CASSEPVGGLSYEQYF.

Only a few counts were recorded for this clone. This chain uses TRBV20-1 with TRBJ2-7, with 8 nucleotides matching TRBD1. The V gene's germline CDR1 is DFQATT and CDR2 SNEGSKA (reference sequence). The CDR3 has 11 amino acids. J was trimmed by 4 bases and V by 6 bases; bases with no gene match: 2. The CDR3 DNA reads as TGCAGTGCCGGGACAGGATACGAGCAGTACTTC. This translates into CSAGTGYEQYF.

The CDR3 DNA reads as TGTGCCAGCAGTACACAGGGTGGTCCGACAGATACGCAGTATTTT. Residues: CASSTQGGPTDTQYF. This rearrangement joins TRBV27 to TRBJ2-3; D perhaps matches TRBD1 (6 bases). This CDR3 contains 15 residues. The germline V gene encodes CDR1 MNHEY and CDR2 SMNVEV (reference sequence). Trimming removed 5 bases from V and 3 bases from J, with 15 bases in between.

This clone was detected only a few times. CDR3 region: CASSRGLAGGGSYNEQFF. In nucleotides, the CDR3 is TGTGCCAGCAGCCGAGGACTAGCGGGAGGGGGGTCCTACAATGAGCAGTTCTTC. The chain couples TRBV4-2 to TRBJ2-1; 15 bases are shared with TRBD2. Germline lookup yields CDR1 LGHNA and CDR2 YNFKEQ. This CDR3 has 18 amino acids. The junction had 5 bases not matched to a gene; V was cut back by 4 bases and J by 1 base.

This chain connects TRBV28 to TRBJ2-5; D is perhaps TRBD2 (6 bases). The V gene's germline CDR1 is MDHEN and CDR2 SYDVKM. V was shortened by 7 bases and J by 2 bases, with 11 bases between the two germline ends. The CDR3 has 13 amino acids. Written as DNA, the CDR3 is TGTGCCAGCATCCCAGGACTACAAGAGACCCAGTACTTC. Its protein product is CASIPGLQETQYF.

V is TRBV11-2 and J is TRBJ2-1; TRBD2 aligns across 7 bases. The trim removed 7 bases at V and 9 bases at J, leaving 6 bases unmatched. The CDR3 consists of 12 residues. Germline-derived CDR1 and CDR2 are SGHAT and FQNNGV. The CDR3 protein is CASTSSGIEQFF. The CDR3 DNA reads as TGTGCCAGCACCTCTAGCGGCATTGAGCAGTTCTTC.

The rearrangement uses TRBV28 and TRBJ2-7; 8 positions agree with TRBD1. The V and J ends lost 5 bases and 2 bases, in that order; junction bases with no gene match: 11. This CDR3 is built from 16 residues. Germline lookup yields CDR1 MDHEN and CDR2 SYDVKM. The DNA for the CDR3 is TGTGCCAGCAGTCCCCCCAGGGGGCGGAGAGCCTACGAGCAGTACTTC. Protein product: CASSPPRGRRAYEQYF.

The chain carries TRBV11-2 and TRBJ2-3; a weak D match, TRBD2 (6 bases). Between the trimmed V and J ends, which lost 5 bases and 2 bases, there was a span of 17 bases. Germline assignment: CDR1 SGHAT and CDR2 FQNNGV. CDR3 length equals 16 residues. CDR3 nucleotide sequence: TGTGCCAGCAGCCAGATGGGGGGTTCAAACACAGATACGCAGTATTTT. This sequence encodes CASSQMGGSNTDTQYF.